This record concerns one TCR beta chain sequence. Its antigen is not known. The data stem from a study of Ad26.COV2.S vaccination and SARS-CoV-2 variants. Study background: Intramuscular Ad26.COV2.S doses were given once or twice, 56 days apart. Whole-study results and caveats: Vaccinees and placebo recipients showed similar non-spike TCR breadth.

TCRdb's copy holds only in-frame clones and misses some; the assay was immunoSEQ multiplex PCR. Here the sample spans approximately 420,000 clones, 85% to 90% being singletons. The length of the CDR3 is 16 residues. V lost 1 base and J lost 1, with 14 bases in between. CDR1 and CDR2 from the germline V gene are SEHNR and FQNEAQ (reference sequence). Described treatment: about 20 received Ad26.COV2.S at low or high dose, single or two shots; several received placebo; per-sample allocation not given. All samples were drawn on day 63, counting from the first vaccine or placebo injection. The sample consisted of peripheral blood, taken in a trial of Ad26.COV2.S vaccine versus placebo. The rearrangement uses TRBV7-9 and TRBJ2-7; D possibly corresponds to TRBD2 (6 bases). The receptor was derived from a person between 18 and 65 years old who received the Ad26.COV2.S COVID-19 vaccine or a placebo. The CDR3 is CASSLVGLRGSYEQYF. The CDR3 DNA sequence: TGTGCCAGCAGCTTAGTAGGCCTCCGGGGGTCCTACGAGCAGTACTTC.